Shown below are 24 T cell receptor beta chains from a single sample sequenced in a study of CXCR3-negative and CXCR3-positive naive CD8 T cells. Findings of the study overall: CXCR3-positive naive cells had more hydrophobic TRB CDR3s than CXCR3-negative naive cells.

What these receptors recognize is not known. TRB cDNA was prepared as libraries by UMI-labeled 5' RACE. Each CDR3 protein gets one entry in TCRdb, which reprocessed the 5' RACE reads and gives no DNA. The sample table includes 6,000 to 7,500 distinct CDR3 sequences. The sequenced material came from naive CXCR3+ CD8+ T cells from blood. Subset in this sample: CD45RO-CCR7+CD27+CD95- naive CD8+ T cells expressing CXCR3 (TNR3+). Receptors were obtained from a human donor in good health. Some clones in this sample may be carry-over from other donors' samples.

V usage is TRBV6-2 or TRBV6-3 and J usage is TRBJ1-4; the D call of TRBD1 rests on TCRdb alone, since no DNA is present to check it. This CDR3 has 11 residues. Germline assignment: CDR1 MNHEY and CDR2 SVGEGT. CDR3 protein: CASSPGGRLFF.

Frequency places this clonotype as medium-sized. This chain joins TRBV25-1 and TRBJ1-1. CDR1 and CDR2 (germline): MGHDK, SYGVNS. The CDR3 extends over 16 amino acids. CDR3 sequence reads: CASSEYPTELVTEAFF.

The V call is TRBV6-5, the J call TRBJ2-1; TCRdb designates TRBD1, a call that cannot be tested without DNA. The CDR3 has 14 residues. Germline V gene data show CDR1 as MNHEY and CDR2 as SVGAGI. The CDR3 region is CASSYSTLTSEQFF.

The chain combines TRBV29-1 with TRBJ1-1. The CDR3 is made up of 13 amino acids. Germline CDR1 and CDR2: SQVTM and ANQGSEA. This chain's CDR3 is CGGAPGDNTEAFF.

This clonotype is labeled medium-sized (0.01 to 0.1%) based on frequency. The chain employs TRBV29-1 and TRBJ2-6; TCRdb selects TRBD1, and the lack of DNA leaves this call unchecked. Germline CDR1 and CDR2: SQVTM and ANQGSEA. The CDR3 sequence is 16 residues long. CDR3 loop: CSALGNPSSGANVLTF.

This chain connects TRBV7-9 to TRBJ2-3; the TRBD2 assignment by TCRdb is unverifiable without DNA. This CDR3 has 15 residues. Germline values: CDR1 SEHNR, CDR2 FQNEAQ (reference sequence). The CDR3 is CASSYSGSSTDTQYF.

This clonotype registers medium-sized by frequency. The chain joins TRBV14 to TRBJ2-1; as DNA is missing, the TRBD2 call by TCRdb cannot be tested. There are 17 residues in the CDR3. Germline CDR1 and CDR2: SGHDN and FVKESK. CDR3 loop: CASSQGLAGDIYNEQFF.

The rearrangement joins TRBV2 to TRBJ2-1; TCRdb designates TRBD1, a call that cannot be tested without DNA. Per the germline V gene, CDR1 is SNHLY and CDR2 is FYNNEI. The CDR3 runs to 12 residues. CDR3 sequence: CASPGRVNEQFF.

This chain links TRBV3-1 with TRBJ2-1. The CDR3 runs to 15 residues. The germline CDR1 and CDR2 sequences are LGHDT and YNNKEL (reference sequence). CDR3 sequence reads: CASSQDQGLYNEQFF.

This clonotype is called medium-sized based on its frequency. V gene TRBV29-1 combines with J gene TRBJ1-1; no DNA is available, so the TRBD1 call from TCRdb remains unchecked. Germline V gene data show CDR1 as SQVTM and CDR2 as ANQGSEA. This CDR3 has 13 amino acids. The CDR3: CSAGLMGQTEAFF. Combining the CDR3 with reference TRBV29-1 and TRBJ1-1 gives the whole variable domain SAVISQKPSRDICQRGTSLTIQCQVDSQVTMMFWYRQQPGQSLTLIATANQGSEATYESGFVIDKFPISRPNLTFSTLTVSNMSPEDSSIYLCSAGLMGQTEAFFGQGTRLTVV.

This clonotype shows up as medium-sized by frequency. The CDR3 region is CASSWGYTGELFF. This chain connects TRBV6-2 or TRBV6-3 to TRBJ2-2. The germline V gene encodes CDR1 MNHEY and CDR2 SVGEGT. This CDR3 region has 13 residues.

V gene TRBV9 combines with J gene TRBJ2-2; TCRdb outputs TRBD1, but without DNA this stays unchecked. This CDR3 is 18 amino acids long. Looked up from germline, CDR1 is SGDLS and CDR2 is YYNGEE. The CDR3: CASSVATGVNANTGELFF.

This clonotype counts as medium-sized by frequency. The gene calls are TRBV9 and TRBJ2-3; TCRdb selects TRBD1, and the lack of DNA leaves this call unchecked. Germline CDR1 SGDLS, CDR2 YYNGEE. The CDR3 consists of 17 residues. CDR3 sequence: CASSVASVDLYADTQYF.

The chain combines TRBV14 with TRBJ2-4; the D gene TCRdb calls, TRBD1, cannot be checked with no DNA. The CDR3 covers 18 residues. Germline CDR1 is SGHDN and CDR2 is FVKESK. The chain's CDR3 is CASSQDPLGGRDGNIQYF.

The chain has TRBV6-5 and TRBJ1-6. Germline V gene lookup returns CDR1 MNHEY and CDR2 SVGAGI. The CDR3 has 18 residues. CDR3 sequence: CASHGRGSLDLLNSPLHF.

The chain couples TRBV5-1 to TRBJ2-5; TCRdb names TRBD1, which stays unverified in the absence of DNA. Germline V CDR1 and CDR2: SGHRS, YFSETQ. This CDR3 spans 18 amino acids. CDR3 amino acids: CASSLLFPGQETQETQYF.

The genes are TRBV7-9 and TRBJ2-7; TCRdb designates TRBD1, a call that cannot be tested without DNA. The germline V gene has CDR1 SEHNR and CDR2 FQNEAQ (reference sequence). This CDR3 is built from 15 residues. This CDR3 is CASSSGTVVGYEQYF.

The gene calls are TRBV25-1 and TRBJ1-1; no DNA is available, so the TRBD1 call from TCRdb remains unchecked. Germline V gene sequence: CDR1 MGHDK, CDR2 SYGVNS. The CDR3 loop spans 13 amino acids. This CDR3 reads CASSEQGGTEAFF.

The chain couples TRBV10-2 to TRBJ1-2; absent DNA, TCRdb's TRBD1 call cannot be checked. Germline assignment: CDR1 WSHSY and CDR2 SAAADI. The CDR3 totals 12 residues. CDR3 loop: CASSEGGFGYTF.

The rearrangement uses TRBV11-2 and TRBJ2-5; TCRdb lists TRBD1, though no DNA is available to test this call. The CDR3 is made up of 12 amino acids. The V gene's germline CDR1 is SGHAT and CDR2 FQNNGV. The CDR3 is CASSFGADDQYF.

The chain combines TRBV28 with TRBJ2-3; TCRdb designates TRBD1, a call that cannot be tested without DNA. CDR3 size: 17 residues. Germline CDR1 and CDR2: MDHEN and SYDVKM. CDR3 sequence reads: CASRYPQGTGPIDTQYF.

This clonotype is identified as medium-sized from frequency. The J gene is TRBJ2-1, the V gene TRBV3-1; TCRdb designates TRBD2, a call that cannot be tested without DNA. Germline CDR1 is LGHDT and CDR2 is YNNKEL (reference sequence). This CDR3 is built from 16 residues. The CDR3 spells CASSQDIWREFNEQFF.

This clonotype is classed as medium-sized by frequency. The CDR3 protein is CSVSTGHYTEAFF. The V and J genes are TRBV29-1 and TRBJ1-1; TCRdb's D gene call, TRBD1, goes unchecked for lack of DNA. The germline V gene has CDR1 SQVTM and CDR2 ANQGSEA. CDR3 length: 13 amino acids.

The CDR3 spells CASSTLGGTEAFF. The genes are TRBV27 and TRBJ1-1; the D call of TRBD1 rests on TCRdb alone, since no DNA is present to check it. CDR3 length equals 13 residues. Germline lookup yields CDR1 MNHEY and CDR2 SMNVEV (reference sequence).